Sequencing of this T cell receptor beta chain was carried out in a study of CD49a tissue-resident CD8 T cells in human skin (dated by TCRdb to about 2017). Some background on the complete study: The study examined tissue-resident memory CD8+ T cell subsets in human skin defined by CD49a, CD69 and CD103 expression.

In sorted CD8+ T cells obtained from the blood, dermis and epidermis of about five healthy donors, TCR beta CDR3 regions were analysed. All TCR-sequenced donors were healthy individuals, and each provided both blood and skin samples. CD8+ T cell populations were isolated by sorting before TCR beta sequencing. For this chain, trimming is 0 bases at the V end and 2 bases at the J end, and the number of junction bases without a gene match is 3. The germline V gene yields MNHNS for CDR1 and SASEGT for CDR2. The CDR3 has 16 amino acids, counting the end cysteine and phenylalanine. Only the CDR3 DNA is retained, 48 bases long and in frame from the first base. Library construction relied on the immunoSEQ multiplex PCR assay. The authors' pipeline ran thus. How frequently each TCR V beta family was used was compared between the sorted CD8+ T cell populations from blood, dermis and epidermis. Held by TCRdb, this immuneACCESS table contains in-frame sequences only and omits some clones. Under half of the omission traces to an unresolved V gene where checked; the cause of the rest is unknown. D and trimming were read from the DNA, whereas the V and J calls and clone size are those reported in that table. This sample holds approximately 1,400 clones; 70% were observed only once. Roughly 35% of the sample belongs to the ten largest clones.

Note on this clone: Its antigen has not been determined. The record has no base qualities; no much larger clone is one base away.

This sequence was found in a human donor in good health. The receptor chain draws on TRBV6-1 and TRBJ2-3; 9 bases in the middle match TRBD2. The sample comprised CLA- CD8+ effector memory T cells sorted from blood. At the DNA level, the sequence is TGTGCCAGCAGTGAAGCGGGCGGGGGGGCCACAGATACGCAGTATTTT. This is translated as CASSEAGGGATDTQYF.